This T cell receptor beta chain was identified during a study of T cell responses to AZD1222 COVID-19 vaccine. Study-wide points: There were mostly white British donors and more females than males, and clonal diversity was possibly underestimated. Spike regions recognized by vaccine-associated CD4 TCRs spanned the protein, led by 160-218 and 743-854.

Of note for this clone: Its antigen remains unidentified.

Second-dose intervals of approximately 4 or approximately 12 weeks were pooled. Clones were sequenced by immunoSEQ multiplex PCR, and TCRdb holds only the in-frame ones, with some missing. The sample has approximately 72,000 clones, roughly nine tenths seen once; the top ten hold about 28%. The length of the CDR3 is 13 residues. Looked up from germline, CDR1 is SGHDN and CDR2 is FVKESK. With 6 bases removed from V and 4 bases from J, the gap between germline ends came to 9 bases. The sample consisted of peripheral blood, taken 28 days after the second AZD1222 dose. This sequence was found in an adult who received the AZD1222 COVID-19 vaccine. This rearrangement joins TRBV14 to TRBJ1-4; D is uncertain. CDR3 DNA sequence: TGTGCCAGCAGTAGAAGACTTAATGAAAAACTGTTTTTT. Its protein is CASSRRLNEKLFF.